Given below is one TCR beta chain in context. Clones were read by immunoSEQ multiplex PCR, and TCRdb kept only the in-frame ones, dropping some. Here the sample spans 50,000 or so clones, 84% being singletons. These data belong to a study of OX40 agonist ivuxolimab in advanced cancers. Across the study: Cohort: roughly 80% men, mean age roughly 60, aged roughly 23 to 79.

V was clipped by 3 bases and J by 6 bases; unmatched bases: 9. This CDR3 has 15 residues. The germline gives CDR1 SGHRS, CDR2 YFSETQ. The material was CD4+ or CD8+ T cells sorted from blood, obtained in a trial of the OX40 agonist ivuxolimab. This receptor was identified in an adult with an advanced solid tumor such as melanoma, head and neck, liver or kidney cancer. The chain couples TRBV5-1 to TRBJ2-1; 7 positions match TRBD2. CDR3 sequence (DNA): TGCGCCAGCAGCTGGACGGGGGAGGGCCCCAATGAGCAGTTCTTC. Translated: CASSWTGEGPNEQFF.